This T cell receptor beta chain was found in a study of Tregs in tolerant kidney transplant recipients. Here immunoSEQ multiplex PCR was the method, and the copy in TCRdb shows in-frame clones only, minus some. The sample consists of about 240,000 clones, about 80% of them appearing once. CDR1 and CDR2 from the germline V gene are SGHRS and YFSETQ. The CDR3 has 14 amino acids. V was trimmed by 3 bases and J by 3 bases, leaving 11 bases between them. The gene calls are TRBV5-1 and TRBJ2-3; D uncertain. The sample comprised CD4+ T cells from blood. The receptor's source is a human donor in good health. The CDR3 sequence is CASSSAQETDTQYF. The DNA of the CDR3 is TGCGCCAGCAGCTCGGCGCAGGAGACAGATACGCAGTATTTT.